The sequence of this T cell receptor beta chain was determined in a study of cytomegalovirus exposure and HLA in healthy donors. The CDR3 is 15 amino acids. Germline-derived CDR1 and CDR2 are SGHTA and FQGTGA. Germline trimming cut 3 bases from V and 6 bases from J; bases unmatched to any gene: 5. The PCR contained 60 Vbeta and 13 Jbeta primers. Only in-frame clones appear in the TCRdb table, and some are missing; sequencing was by immunoSEQ multiplex PCR. The sample yields more than 100,000 clones, about 10% seen once. This chain uses TRBV7-3 with TRBJ2-1; 10 bases are shared with TRBD1. The TCR was taken from a woman in her 40s in good health and CMV-seropositive. The material sequenced was PBMCs. The CDR3 region is CASSFRQGAPNEQFF. CDR3 sequence (DNA): TGTGCCAGCAGCTTTAGACAGGGGGCGCCCAATGAGCAGTTCTTC.